A selection of T cell receptor beta chains follows, all from one sample in a study of cytomegalovirus exposure and HLA in healthy donors. Assay: immunoSEQ multiplex PCR; the TCRdb copy retains only in-frame clones and omits some. The sample has fewer than 200,000 clones; over 60% are singletons. Specimen: PBMCs. The receptors come from a girl aged 10 to 17 in good health and CMV-seronegative. The CDR3 runs from the conserved cysteine through the conserved F or W. A D gene is named only where the DNA matches it firmly. Expanded clones are given a class, and other clones once, few, many or no size at all.

d_call	v_call	j_call	clone_size	cdr3_aa	cdr3_nt
.	TRBV30	TRBJ1-1	.	CAWSAGWGRSTEAFF	TGTGCCTGGAGTGCTGGATGGGGGCGATCAACTGAAGCTTTCTTT
.	TRBV5-4	TRBJ2-7	.	CASSPPSSEQYF	TGTGCCAGCAGCCCCCCGTCCTCCGAGCAGTACTTC
.	TRBV5-1	TRBJ1-3	.	CASSSDTDSGNTIYF	TGCGCCAGCAGCTCTGACACAGACTCTGGAAACACCATATATTTT
.	TRBV5-6	TRBJ1-5	few	CASSLYSNQPQHF	TGTGCCAGCAGCTTGTATAGCAATCAGCCCCAGCATTTT
.	TRBV2	TRBJ1-2	few	CATEGVEYGYTF	TGTGCCACAGAAGGGGTTGAGTATGGCTACACCTTC
.	TRBV5-1	TRBJ1-5	.	CASSPDGEPQHF	TGCGCCAGCAGCCCGGACGGGGAGCCCCAGCATTTT
.	TRBV19	TRBJ1-4	.	CASSGQFNEKLFF	TGTGCCAGTAGTGGACAGTTTAATGAAAAACTGTTTTTT
TRBD1	TRBV5-4	TRBJ1-3	.	CASSPPGDRGGNTIYF	TGTGCCAGCAGCCCCCCTGGGGACAGGGGCGGAAACACCATATATTTT
.	TRBV5-6	TRBJ1-2	.	CASSLAWGDVVNGYTF	TGTGCCAGCAGCTTGGCCTGGGGGGACGTTGTAAATGGCTACACCTTC
TRBD1	TRBV7-9	TRBJ2-7	.	CASSPSAQGTSYEQYF	TGTGCCAGCAGCCCGAGTGCACAGGGGACGTCCTACGAGCAGTACTTC
.	TRBV15	TRBJ2-7	.	CATSRGWQEQYF	TGTGCCACCAGCAGAGGATGGCAGGAGCAGTACTTC
TRBD1	TRBV5-1	TRBJ1-1	once	CASSLTGGPEAFF	TGCGCCAGCAGCTTAACAGGGGGCCCTGAAGCTTTCTTT
TRBD2	TRBV10-1	TRBJ2-7	.	CASSPDLSGGLSYEQYF	TGCGCCAGCAGTCCCGACCTTAGCGGGGGGCTCTCCTACGAGCAGTACTTC
TRBD1	TRBV6-4	TRBJ1-1	few	CAITSGTGSDRTEAFF	TGTGCCATAACATCCGGGACAGGGAGCGATAGGACTGAAGCTTTCTTT
.	TRBV6-5	TRBJ2-2	.	CASSYLTGELFF	TGTGCCAGCAGTTACCTTACCGGGGAGCTGTTTTTT
.	TRBV11-3	TRBJ2-7	.	CASSPSGGYEQYF	TGTGCCAGCAGCCCAAGCGGAGGTTACGAGCAGTACTTC
TRBD2	TRBV5-6	TRBJ2-1	.	CASSILLAGAGYEQFF	TGTGCCAGCAGCATCCTACTAGCGGGGGCGGGGTATGAGCAGTTCTTC
TRBD2	TRBV2	TRBJ2-7	.	CAILPLRGGTYEQYF	TGTGCCATCCTCCCTTTGCGGGGGGGCACCTACGAGCAGTACTTC
.	TRBV7-9	TRBJ2-2	.	CASGGLANTGELFF	TGTGCCAGCGGAGGACTGGCGAACACCGGGGAGCTGTTTTTT
TRBD1	TRBV18	TRBJ2-6	.	CASSLKQGAGANVLTF	TGTGCCAGCTCCCTTAAACAGGGGGCCGGGGCCAACGTCCTGACTTTC
TRBD1	TRBV9	TRBJ2-7	few	CASSVGVTGYEQYF	TGTGCCAGCAGCGTAGGGGTGACAGGGTACGAGCAGTACTTC
.	TRBV5-1	TRBJ2-3	once	CASSLSLGGRFTDTQYF	TGCGCCAGCAGCTTGTCGTTAGGAGGACGGTTTACAGATACGCAGTATTTT
.	TRBV4-2	TRBJ1-5	.	CASSQDPGSGGQPQNF	TGTGCCAGCAGCCAAGATCCGGGTTCGGGGGGTCAGCCCCAGAATTTT
.	TRBV15	TRBJ1-2	.	CATSRDRGSGYTF	TGTGCCACCAGCAGAGATCGGGGATCCGGCTACACCTTC
TRBD1	TRBV7-9	TRBJ1-3	few	CASSLEGAQGNTIYF	TGTGCCAGCAGCTTAGAGGGGGCCCAGGGAAACACCATATATTTT
.	TRBV4-1	TRBJ1-5	once	CASSQPGISNQPQHF	TGCGCCAGCAGCCAACCAGGGATCTCAAATCAGCCCCAGCATTTT
.	TRBV5-4	TRBJ1-1	.	CASSLVSGEAFF	TGTGCCAGCAGCTTGGTATCAGGGGAAGCTTTCTTT
.	TRBV9	TRBJ1-1	.	CASSVEGGLNTEAFF	TGTGCCAGCAGCGTAGAGGGGGGGCTGAACACTGAAGCTTTCTTT
TRBD2	TRBV5-1	TRBJ2-3	once	CASRAASGGANADTQYF	TGCGCCAGCAGGGCTGCTAGCGGGGGGGCCAACGCAGATACGCAGTATTTT
TRBD1	TRBV5-1	TRBJ2-7	.	CASSQTTGYYEQYF	TGCGCCAGCAGCCAAACGACAGGGTACTACGAGCAGTACTTC
.	TRBV15	TRBJ2-7	.	CATSRDPTSSSYEQYF	TGTGCCACCAGCAGAGATCCGACAAGCAGCTCCTACGAGCAGTATTTC
.	TRBV6-1	TRBJ1-4	few	CACIGVGANEKLFF	TGTGCGTGCATAGGGGTAGGAGCTAATGAAAAACTGTTTTTT
.	TRBV18	TRBJ2-5	once	CASSPPVRVGEETQYF	TGTGCCAGCTCACCACCGGTTCGGGTAGGGGAAGAGACCCAGTACTTC
.	TRBV10-3	TRBJ2-7	few	CATLDFVTTYEQYF	TGTGCCACTTTGGACTTTGTTACCACCTACGAGCAGTACTTC
TRBD2	TRBV7-3	TRBJ2-5	.	CASSFSGGAETQYF	TGTGCCAGCAGCTTTAGCGGGGGGGCCGAGACCCAGTACTTC
.	TRBV5-1	TRBJ2-4	.	CASSLGQTENIQYF	TGCGCCAGCAGCTTGGGTCAGACTGAAAACATTCAGTACTTC
TRBD1	TRBV5-1	TRBJ1-4	.	CASSIGQGYNEKLFF	TGCGCCAGCAGCATCGGACAGGGCTATAATGAAAAACTGTTTTTT
.	TRBV29-1	TRBJ2-7	.	CSVNRDSSYEQYF	TGCAGCGTAAACCGGGACTCCTCCTACGAGCAGTACTTC
TRBD2	TRBV11-1	TRBJ2-1	once	CASSSPGLADYNEQFF	TGTGCCAGCAGCTCCCCGGGACTAGCGGACTACAATGAGCAGTTCTTC
.	TRBV5-6	TRBJ2-4	.	CASSDTLTGRDKNIQYF	TGTGCCAGCAGCGACACATTAACAGGGCGCGACAAAAACATTCAGTACTTC
TRBD1	TRBV19	TRBJ2-7	.	CASSKGQGASYEQYF	TGTGCCAGTAGTAAGGGACAGGGGGCTTCGTACGAGCAGTACTTC
.	TRBV5-1	TRBJ2-3	.	CASSAGTNTDTQYF	TGCGCCAGCAGCGCCGGGACAAACACAGATACGCAGTATTTT
TRBD1	TRBV27	TRBJ2-7	.	CASTFVDRPHEQYF	TGTGCCAGCACCTTCGTGGACAGGCCACACGAGCAGTACTTC
.	TRBV25-1	TRBJ2-3	.	CASSEPGVRGTDTQYF	TGTGCCAGCAGTGAACCTGGGGTCAGGGGCACAGATACGCAGTATTTT
.	TRBV9	TRBJ2-6	.	CASKGVWDNSGANVLTF	TGTGCCAGCAAGGGGGTATGGGACAACTCTGGGGCCAACGTCCTGACTTTC